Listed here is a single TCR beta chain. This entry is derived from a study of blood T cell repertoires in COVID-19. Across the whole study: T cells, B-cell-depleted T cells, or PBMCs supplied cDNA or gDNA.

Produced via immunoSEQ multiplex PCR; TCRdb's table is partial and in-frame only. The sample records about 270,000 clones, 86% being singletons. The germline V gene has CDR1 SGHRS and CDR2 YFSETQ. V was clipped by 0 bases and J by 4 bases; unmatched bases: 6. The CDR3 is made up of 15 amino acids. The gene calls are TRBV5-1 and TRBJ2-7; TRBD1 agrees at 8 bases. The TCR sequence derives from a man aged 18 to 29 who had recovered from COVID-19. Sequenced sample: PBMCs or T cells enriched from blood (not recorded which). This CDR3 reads CASSLESGGTYEQYF. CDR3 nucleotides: TGCGCCAGCAGCTTGGAGTCAGGGGGCACATACGAGCAGTACTTC.